These T cell receptor beta chains were read from a single sample in a study of neoadjuvant anti-PD-1 for oral cavity cancer. Produced via immunoSEQ multiplex PCR; TCRdb's table is partial and in-frame only. This sample has about 12,000 clones, with roughly 70% found just once. The source was PBMCs, collected after nivolumab (anti-PD-1) treatment. The origin of the receptors is a person between 40 and 80 years old with oral cavity squamous cell carcinoma. The CDR3 runs from the conserved cysteine through the conserved F or W. The D gene is left open where the match is weak. Clone size appears in some rows only: once, few, many, or a class for an expanded clone.

J | V | size | D | length | DNA | CDR3
TRBJ1-1 | TRBV11-2 | . | TRBD1 | 15 | TGTGCCAGCACCGCCCAGGGGGGGGTGAACACTGAAGCTTTCTTT | CASTAQGGVNTEAFF
TRBJ1-4 | TRBV6-1 | few | . | 16 | TGTGCCAGCAGTGACGCCGAATCGACAGCTTGGGAAAAACTGTTTTTT | CASSDAESTAWEKLFF
TRBJ1-1 | TRBV6-6 | . | . | 16 | TGTGCCAGCAGTTACTCGTGGGGGCGGCCTGACACTGAAGCTTTCTTT | CASSYSWGRPDTEAFF
TRBJ2-7 | TRBV14 | . | TRBD1 | 13 | TGTGCCAGCAGCCCCTCAGGGGGCCACGAGCAGTACTTC | CASSPSGGHEQYF
TRBJ1-2 | TRBV7-9 | few | . | 14 | TGTGCCAGCAGACCAACAGGGACTAACTATGGCTACACCTTC | CASRPTGTNYGYTF
TRBJ2-7 | TRBV11-1 | . | . | 15 | TGTGCCAGCAGCTTCGGAAATGTACTATTTAACGAGCAGTACTTC | CASSFGNVLFNEQYF
TRBJ1-4 | TRBV6-1 | few | . | 14 | TGTGCCAGCAGTGAAGTGGGACCTATCCATGGACTGTTTTTT | CASSEVGPIHGLFF
TRBJ2-7 | TRBV30 | . | . | 11 | TGTGCCTGGAGCAGGGCCTACGAGCAGTACTTC | CAWSRAYEQYF
TRBJ2-5 | TRBV25-1 | . | TRBD2 | 14 | TGTGCCAGCAGCGTCGGGGGGACCCAAGAGACCCAGTACTTC | CASSVGGTQETQYF
TRBJ1-4 | TRBV5-1 | . | . | 16 | TGCGCCAGCAGCCCGGGGTTAGGTGCAACTAATGAAAAACTGTTTTTT | CASSPGLGATNEKLFF
TRBJ1-2 | TRBV28 | . | . | 14 | TGTGCCAGCAGTTTACTGGGACATCTATATGGCTACACCTTC | CASSLLGHLYGYTF
TRBJ2-7 | TRBV15 | . | . | 14 | TGTGCCACCAGCAGAGATTCCCCAGACTACGAGCAGTACTTC | CATSRDSPDYEQYF
TRBJ2-7 | TRBV13 | . | . | 15 | TGTGCCAGCAGCGACGGGGCAAGGAGCTCCTACGAGCAGTACTTC | CASSDGARSSYEQYF
TRBJ2-7 | TRBV13 | . | TRBD2 | 16 | TGTGCCAGCAGCTTATTAGGGAGCGGGACGGGGTACGAGCAGTACTTC | CASSLLGSGTGYEQYF
TRBJ2-1 | TRBV25-1 | . | TRBD2 | 15 | TGTGCCACGAGCGGTAGCGGGGGCTCCTACAATGAGCAGTTCTTC | CATSGSGGSYNEQFF
TRBJ1-3 | TRBV9 | . | . | 18 | TGTGCCAGCAGCGTATTCTCGGGAAGCTTAAGCTCTGGAAACACCATATATTTT | CASSVFSGSLSSGNTIYF
TRBJ2-7 | TRBV5-1 | few | . | 13 | TGCGCCAGCAGCTTGGCCGGGGGCGACGAGCAGTACTTC | CASSLAGGDEQYF
TRBJ2-5 | TRBV4-1 | . | . | 16 | TGCGCCAGCAGCCAAGTTTGGGGCGCGGGACAAGAGACCCAGTACTTC | CASSQVWGAGQETQYF
TRBJ1-5 | TRBV5-6 | . | . | 14 | TGTGCCAGCAGCTTTGGGTCAGGGGATCAGCCCCAGCATTTT | CASSFGSGDQPQHF
TRBJ1-1 | TRBV6-5 | . | . | 13 | TGTGCCAGCAGTTACGGTTGGCGCACTGAAGCTTTCTTT | CASSYGWRTEAFF
TRBJ1-1 | TRBV19 | few | . | 17 | TGTGCCAGTAGTCCGGAGGGGATACTAACAATGAACACTGAAGCTTTCTTT | CASSPEGILTMNTEAFF
TRBJ2-3 | TRBV6-1 | . | TRBD1 | 14 | TGTGCCAGCAGTAGGACAGGGGGCACAGATACGCAGTATTTT | CASSRTGGTDTQYF
TRBJ2-6 | TRBV7-8 | . | TRBD2 | 18 | TGTGCCAGCAGCCCCCGGAGAGCGGGGGTTCCTGGGGCCAACGTCCTGACTTTC | CASSPRRAGVPGANVLTF
TRBJ1-1 | TRBV5-4 | . | TRBD1 | 13 | TGTGCCAGCAGCATGACAGGGGGCACTGAAGCTTTCTTT | CASSMTGGTEAFF
TRBJ1-2 | TRBV30 | . | . | 11 | TGTGCCTGTAGTGCTAACTATGGCTACACCTTC | CACSANYGYTF
TRBJ2-2 | TRBV5-1 | . | . | 17 | TGCGCCAGCAGTCCCGGTGAGGGCATCGGGAGCACCGGGGAGCTGTTTTTT | CASSPGEGIGSTGELFF
TRBJ1-1 | TRBV5-4 | few | . | 14 | TGTGCCAGCAGCTTGGAGGGCTTCGGCACTGAAGCTTTCTTT | CASSLEGFGTEAFF
TRBJ2-7 | TRBV7-9 | . | TRBD1 | 14 | TGTGCCAGCAGCTTCGGACAGGGAAACTACGAGCAGTACTTC | CASSFGQGNYEQYF
TRBJ1-2 | TRBV7-9 | . | TRBD1 | 14 | TGTGCCAGCAGCTTAGCTGGACAGGGGGATGGCTACACCTTC | CASSLAGQGDGYTF
TRBJ2-1 | TRBV4-1 | . | . | 14 | TGCGCCAGCAGTCACACTCGATATACGGGTGAGCAGTTCTTC | CASSHTRYTGEQFF
TRBJ1-3 | TRBV7-9 | . | . | 12 | TGTGCCAGCAGCGGCAATGGAAACACCATATATTTT | CASSGNGNTIYF
TRBJ2-5 | TRBV6-6 | . | . | 15 | TGTGCCAGCAGTTACCCACAGGGATCGCAGGAGACCCAGTACTTC | CASSYPQGSQETQYF
TRBJ2-1 | TRBV6-1 | . | . | 15 | TGTGCCAGCAGTGAGGTCTCCAGGGGCTCAAATGAGCAGTTCTTC | CASSEVSRGSNEQFF
TRBJ2-7 | TRBV2 | . | . | 15 | TGTGCCACCCAGCCAAGGGGTGATTTCATCTACGAGCAGTACTTC | CATQPRGDFIYEQYF
TRBJ2-7 | TRBV6-1 | . | . | 14 | TGTGCCAGCAGTGACAGGACAGCCCACTACGAGCAGTACTTC | CASSDRTAHYEQYF
TRBJ2-3 | TRBV4-2 | . | TRBD2 | 16 | TGTGCCAGCAGCCAAGGCGAGCGGGGGAGGGGAGATACGCAGTATTTT | CASSQGERGRGDTQYF
TRBJ1-5 | TRBV7-8 | few | . | 16 | TGTGCCAGCAGCTTCAGAGGGCCGGATAGCAATCAGCCCCAGCATTTT | CASSFRGPDSNQPQHF
TRBJ1-5 | TRBV9 | few | TRBD1 | 14 | TGTGCCAGCAGCCGGGGACAGGGGGTGCAGCCCCAGCATTTT | CASSRGQGVQPQHF
TRBJ1-1 | TRBV30 | . | . | 12 | TGTGCCTGGATGGGATCGTCGGGTGAAGCTTTCTTT | CAWMGSSGEAFF
TRBJ2-7 | TRBV6-6 | . | . | 15 | TGTGCCAGCACCCACGGGAGGGTAGGGGGCGCCGAGCAGTACTTC | CASTHGRVGGAEQYF
TRBJ2-3 | TRBV27 | . | . | 12 | TGTGCCAGCAGTCAGATCCCGGGTACGCAGTATTTT | CASSQIPGTQYF
TRBJ1-6 | TRBV19 | . | . | 12 | TGTGCCAGTGGTAGGCATAATTCACCCCTCCACTTT | CASGRHNSPLHF
TRBJ2-5 | TRBV14 | . | . | 15 | TGTGCCAGCACTTCCTCCCGGGACCTTCAAGAGACCCAGTACTTC | CASTSSRDLQETQYF
TRBJ1-2 | TRBV30 | . | TRBD1 | 13 | TGTGCCTGGAGTCACCAGACAGGGTCTGGCTACACCTTC | CAWSHQTGSGYTF
TRBJ1-4 | TRBV5-4 | . | TRBD1 | 14 | TGTGCCAGCAGCCGGACAGGGTCTTATGAAAAACTGTTTTTT | CASSRTGSYEKLFF
TRBJ1-2 | TRBV11-2 | . | TRBD1 | 14 | TGTGCCAGCAGCTTAGAAGGGACAGACTATGGCTACACCTTC | CASSLEGTDYGYTF
TRBJ1-2 | TRBV7-8 | . | . | 14 | TGTGCCAGCAGCTTAGAGGGCAACATATATGGCTACACCTTC | CASSLEGNIYGYTF
TRBJ1-1 | TRBV9 | . | . | 14 | TGTGCCAGCAGTGCAGGACGGCAGAACACTGAAGCTTTCTTT | CASSAGRQNTEAFF
TRBJ1-2 | TRBV15 | . | TRBD1 | 14 | TGTGCCACCAGCACCAGGACAGGGGACTATGGCTACACCTTC | CATSTRTGDYGYTF